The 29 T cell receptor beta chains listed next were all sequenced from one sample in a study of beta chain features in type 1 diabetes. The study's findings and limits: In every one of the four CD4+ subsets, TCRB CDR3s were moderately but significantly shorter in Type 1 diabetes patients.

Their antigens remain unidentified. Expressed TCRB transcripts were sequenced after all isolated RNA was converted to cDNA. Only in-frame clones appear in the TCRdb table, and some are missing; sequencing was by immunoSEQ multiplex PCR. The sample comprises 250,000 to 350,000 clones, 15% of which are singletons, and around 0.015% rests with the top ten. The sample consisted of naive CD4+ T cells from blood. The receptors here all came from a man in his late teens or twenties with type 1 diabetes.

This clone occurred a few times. The CDR3 loop is CASRDRDNTQYF. The CDR3 nucleotides are TGTGCCAGCAGAGACAGGGATAATACGCAGTATTTT. The rearrangement uses TRBV2 and TRBJ2-3; 7 nucleotides agree with TRBD1. Germline CDR1 is SNHLY and CDR2 is FYNNEI. J lost 7 bases, V lost 6 bases, and 4 bases had no gene match. The CDR3 totals 12 residues.

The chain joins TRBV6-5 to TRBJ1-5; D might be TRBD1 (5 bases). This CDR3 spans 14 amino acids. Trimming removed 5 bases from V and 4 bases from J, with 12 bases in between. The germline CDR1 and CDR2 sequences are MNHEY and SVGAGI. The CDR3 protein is CASSLTALNQPQHF. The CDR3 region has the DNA TGTGCCAGCAGTCTGACAGCTCTTAATCAGCCCCAGCATTTT.

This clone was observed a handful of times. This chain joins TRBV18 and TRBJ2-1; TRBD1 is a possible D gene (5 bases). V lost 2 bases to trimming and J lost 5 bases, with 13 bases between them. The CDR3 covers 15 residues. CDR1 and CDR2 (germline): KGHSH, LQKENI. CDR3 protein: CASSPRGKQDNEQFF. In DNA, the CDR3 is TGTGCCAGCTCACCAAGGGGAAAGCAGGACAATGAGCAGTTCTTC.

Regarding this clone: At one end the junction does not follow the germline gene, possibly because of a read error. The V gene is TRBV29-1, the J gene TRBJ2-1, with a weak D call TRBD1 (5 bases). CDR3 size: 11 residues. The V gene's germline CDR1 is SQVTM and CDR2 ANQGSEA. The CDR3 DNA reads TGCAGCGCTGAATCGACAGCTGAGCAGTTCTTC. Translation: CSAESTAEQFF.

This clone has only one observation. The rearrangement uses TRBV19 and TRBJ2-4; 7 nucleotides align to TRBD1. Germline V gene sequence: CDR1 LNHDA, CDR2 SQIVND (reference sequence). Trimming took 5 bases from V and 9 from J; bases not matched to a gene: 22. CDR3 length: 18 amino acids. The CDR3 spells CASSPYRRGGTFLGIQYF. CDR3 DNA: TGTGCCAGTAGTCCCTACCGGAGAGGGGGCACTTTTCTTGGCATTCAGTACTTC. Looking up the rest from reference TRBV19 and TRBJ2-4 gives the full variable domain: DGGITQSPKYLFRKEGQNVTLSCEQNLNHDAMYWYRQDPGQGLRLIYYSQIVNDFQKGDIAEGYSVSREKKESFPLTVTSAQKNPTAFYLCASSPYRRGGTFLGIQYFGAGTRLSVL.

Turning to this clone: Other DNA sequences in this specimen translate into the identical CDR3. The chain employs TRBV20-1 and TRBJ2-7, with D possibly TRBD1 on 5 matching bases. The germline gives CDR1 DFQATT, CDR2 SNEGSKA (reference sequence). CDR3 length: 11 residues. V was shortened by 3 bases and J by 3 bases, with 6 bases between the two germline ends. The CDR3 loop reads CSASDSYEQYF. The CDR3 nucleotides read TGCAGTGCTAGTGACAGCTACGAGCAGTACTTC.

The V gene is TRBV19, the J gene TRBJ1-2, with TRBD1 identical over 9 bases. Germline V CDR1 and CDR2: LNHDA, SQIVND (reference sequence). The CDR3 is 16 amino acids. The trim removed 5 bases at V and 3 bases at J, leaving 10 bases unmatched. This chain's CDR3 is CASSPDRQGVDYGYTF. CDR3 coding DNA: TGTGCCAGTAGTCCGGATCGACAGGGGGTCGACTATGGCTACACCTTC. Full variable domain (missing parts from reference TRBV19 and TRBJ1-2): DGGITQSPKYLFRKEGQNVTLSCEQNLNHDAMYWYRQDPGQGLRLIYYSQIVNDFQKGDIAEGYSVSREKKESFPLTVTSAQKNPTAFYLCASSPDRQGVDYGYTFGSGTRLTVV.

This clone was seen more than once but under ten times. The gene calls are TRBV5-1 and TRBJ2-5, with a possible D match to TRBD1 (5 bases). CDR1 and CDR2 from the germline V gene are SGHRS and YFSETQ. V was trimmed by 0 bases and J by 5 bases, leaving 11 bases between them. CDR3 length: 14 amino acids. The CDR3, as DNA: TGCGCCAGCAGCTTGGTAGGGGCCGGGGAGACCCAGTACTTC. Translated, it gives CASSLVGAGETQYF.

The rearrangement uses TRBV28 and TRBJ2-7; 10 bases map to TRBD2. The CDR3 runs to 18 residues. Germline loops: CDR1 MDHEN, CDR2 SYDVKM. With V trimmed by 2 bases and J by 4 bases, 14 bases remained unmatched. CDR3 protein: CASSLPPSGSSGRYEQYF. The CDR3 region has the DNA TGTGCCAGCAGTTTACCCCCTAGCGGGAGTTCGGGGAGGTACGAGCAGTACTTC.

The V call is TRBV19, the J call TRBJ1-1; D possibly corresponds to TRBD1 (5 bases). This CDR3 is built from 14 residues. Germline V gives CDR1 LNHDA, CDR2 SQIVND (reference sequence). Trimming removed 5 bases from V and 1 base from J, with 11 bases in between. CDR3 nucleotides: TGTGCCAGTAGTCAAATGACAGCGAACACTGAAGCTTTCTTT. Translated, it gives CASSQMTANTEAFF.

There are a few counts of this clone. The CDR3 nucleotides read TGTGCCAGCAGCCAAAGGGCAGGGTACGAAAACATTCAGTACTTC. This codes for CASSQRAGYENIQYF. This chain links TRBV14 with TRBJ2-4; weak D call: TRBD1 (5 bases). Germline values: CDR1 SGHDN, CDR2 FVKESK. The V and J ends lost 2 bases and 5 bases respectively, with 13 bases between them. The CDR3 consists of 15 residues.

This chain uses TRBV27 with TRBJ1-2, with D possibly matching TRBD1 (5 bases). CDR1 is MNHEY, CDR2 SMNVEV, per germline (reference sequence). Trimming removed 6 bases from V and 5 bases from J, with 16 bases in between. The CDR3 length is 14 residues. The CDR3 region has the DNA TGTGCCAGCAGCCTTCAGGGCCCTGGATATGGCTACACCTTC. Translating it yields CASSLQGPGYGYTF.

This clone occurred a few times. CDR3 loop: CASSPGHPGGETQYF. The CDR3 region has the DNA TGCGCCAGCAGCCCGGGACACCCAGGAGGCGAGACCCAGTACTTC. The rearrangement uses TRBV5-1 and TRBJ2-5; a weak D match, TRBD1 (6 bases). The length of the CDR3 is 15 residues. Germline V CDR1 and CDR2: SGHRS, YFSETQ. V lost 4 bases, J lost 5 bases, and 18 bases lay in between.

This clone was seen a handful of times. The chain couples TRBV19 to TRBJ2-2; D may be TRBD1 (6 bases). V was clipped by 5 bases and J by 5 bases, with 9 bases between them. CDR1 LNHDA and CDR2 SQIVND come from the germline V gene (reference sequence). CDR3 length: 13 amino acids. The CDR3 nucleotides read TGTGCCAGTAGTGTCCAGGGGACCGGGGAGCTGTTTTTT. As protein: CASSVQGTGELFF.

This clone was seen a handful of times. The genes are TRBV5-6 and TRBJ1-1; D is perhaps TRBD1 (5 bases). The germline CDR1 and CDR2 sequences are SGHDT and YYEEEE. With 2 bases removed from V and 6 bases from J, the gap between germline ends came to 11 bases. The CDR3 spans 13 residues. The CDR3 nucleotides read TGTGCCAGCAGCTTACGGGGGAGACCTGAAGCTTTCTTT. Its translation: CASSLRGRPEAFF.

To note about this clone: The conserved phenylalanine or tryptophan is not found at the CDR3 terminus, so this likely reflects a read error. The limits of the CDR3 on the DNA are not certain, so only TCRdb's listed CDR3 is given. The CDR3 region is CASSLGPTKQL. V and J are TRBV5-4 and TRBJ1-1. CDR1 is SGHNT, CDR2 YYREEE, per germline (reference sequence). The CDR3 spans 11 amino acids, including both terminal residues.

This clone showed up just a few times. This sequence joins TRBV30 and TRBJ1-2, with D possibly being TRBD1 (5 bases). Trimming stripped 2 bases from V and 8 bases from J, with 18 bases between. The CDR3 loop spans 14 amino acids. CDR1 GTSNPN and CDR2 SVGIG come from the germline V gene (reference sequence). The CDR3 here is CAWSRTRTWGGYTF. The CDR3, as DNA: TGTGCCTGGAGTCGGACACGAACTTGGGGCGGCTACACCTTC.

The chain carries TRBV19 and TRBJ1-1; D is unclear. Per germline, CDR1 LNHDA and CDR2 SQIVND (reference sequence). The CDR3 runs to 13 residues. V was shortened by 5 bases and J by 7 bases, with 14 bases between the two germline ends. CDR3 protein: CASSSSGNGEAFF. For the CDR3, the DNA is TGTGCCAGTAGTTCTTCAGGAAATGGTGAAGCTTTCTTT.

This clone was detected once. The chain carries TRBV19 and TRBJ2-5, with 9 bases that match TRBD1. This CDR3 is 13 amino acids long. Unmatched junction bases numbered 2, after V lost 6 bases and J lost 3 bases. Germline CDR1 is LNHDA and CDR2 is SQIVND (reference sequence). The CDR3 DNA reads TGTGCCAGTAGCGGACAGGGGAAAGAGACCCAGTACTTC. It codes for CASSGQGKETQYF.

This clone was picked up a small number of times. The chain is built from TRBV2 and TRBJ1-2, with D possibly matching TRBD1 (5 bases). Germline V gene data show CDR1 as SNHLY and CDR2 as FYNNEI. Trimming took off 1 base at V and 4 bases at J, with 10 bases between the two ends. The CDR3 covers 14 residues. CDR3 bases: TGTGCCAGCAGTGAAGTACGGCAGGGCTATGGCTACACCTTC. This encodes CASSEVRQGYGYTF.

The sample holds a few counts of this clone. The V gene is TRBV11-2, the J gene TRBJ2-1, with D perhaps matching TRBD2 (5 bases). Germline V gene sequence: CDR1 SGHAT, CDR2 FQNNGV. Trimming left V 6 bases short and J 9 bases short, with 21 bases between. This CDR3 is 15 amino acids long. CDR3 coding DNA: TGTGCCAGCAGTCCGACCCCGGGGTTGCGTAGTGAGCAGTTCTTC. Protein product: CASSPTPGLRSEQFF. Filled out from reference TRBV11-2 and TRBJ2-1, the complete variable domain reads EAGVAQSPRYKIIEKRQSVAFWCNPISGHATLYWYQQILGQGPKLLIQFQNNGVVDDSQLPKDRFSAERLKGVDSTLKIQPAKLEDSAVYLCASSPTPGLRSEQFFGPGTRLTVL.

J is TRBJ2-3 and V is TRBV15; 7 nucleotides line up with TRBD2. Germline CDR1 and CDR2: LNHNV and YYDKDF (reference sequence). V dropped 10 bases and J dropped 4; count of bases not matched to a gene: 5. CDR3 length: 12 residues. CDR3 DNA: TGTGCCATCAGTCGGGGGGCAGATACGCAGTATTTT. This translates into CAISRGADTQYF. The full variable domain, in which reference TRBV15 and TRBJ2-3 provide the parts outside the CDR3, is DAMVIQNPRYQVTQFGKPVTLSCSQTLNHNVMYWYQQKSSQAPKLLFHYYDKDFNNEADTPDNFQSRRPNTSFCFLDIRSPGLGDTAMYLCAISRGADTQYFGPGTRLTVL.

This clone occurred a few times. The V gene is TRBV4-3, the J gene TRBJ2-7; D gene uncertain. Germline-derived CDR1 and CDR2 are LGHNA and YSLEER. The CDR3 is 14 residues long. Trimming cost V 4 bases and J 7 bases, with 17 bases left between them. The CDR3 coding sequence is TGCGCCAGCAGCCGCGGCGTAACTATTGGGGAGCAGTACTTC. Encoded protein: CASSRGVTIGEQYF.

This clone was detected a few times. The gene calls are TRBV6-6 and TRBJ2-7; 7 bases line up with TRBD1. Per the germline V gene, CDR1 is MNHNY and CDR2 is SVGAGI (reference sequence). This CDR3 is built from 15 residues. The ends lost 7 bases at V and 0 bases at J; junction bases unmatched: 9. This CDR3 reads CASKREGGTSYEQYF. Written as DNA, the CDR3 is TGTGCCAGCAAACGAGAAGGGGGCACCTCCTACGAGCAGTACTTC.

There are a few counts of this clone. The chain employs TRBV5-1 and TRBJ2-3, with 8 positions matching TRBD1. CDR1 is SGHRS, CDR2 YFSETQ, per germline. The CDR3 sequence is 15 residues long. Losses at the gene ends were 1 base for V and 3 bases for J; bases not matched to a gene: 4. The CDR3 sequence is CASSLQGAKTDTQYF. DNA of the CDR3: TGCGCCAGCAGCTTGCAGGGGGCGAAGACAGATACGCAGTATTTT.

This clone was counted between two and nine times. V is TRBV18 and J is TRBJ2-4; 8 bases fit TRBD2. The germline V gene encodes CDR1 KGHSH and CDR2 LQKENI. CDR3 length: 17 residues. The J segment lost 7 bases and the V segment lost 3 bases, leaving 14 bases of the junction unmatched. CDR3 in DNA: TGTGCCAGCTCACCTCCCGGTGGTACTAGCGGAGGTAACATTCAGTACTTC. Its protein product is CASSPPGGTSGGNIQYF.

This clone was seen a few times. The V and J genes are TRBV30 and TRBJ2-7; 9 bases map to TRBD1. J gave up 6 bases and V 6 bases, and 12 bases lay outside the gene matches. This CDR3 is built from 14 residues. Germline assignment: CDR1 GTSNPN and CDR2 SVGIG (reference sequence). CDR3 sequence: CACTSGTGKGEQYF. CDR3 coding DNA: TGTGCCTGCACCTCCGGGACAGGGAAGGGCGAGCAGTACTTC.

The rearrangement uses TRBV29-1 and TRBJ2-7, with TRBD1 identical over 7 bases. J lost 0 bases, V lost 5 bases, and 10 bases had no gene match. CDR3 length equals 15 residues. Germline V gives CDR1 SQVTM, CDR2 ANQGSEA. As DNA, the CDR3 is TGCAGCGTTCGATACGGGACAGAGAGCTCCTACGAGCAGTACTTC. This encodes CSVRYGTESSYEQYF.

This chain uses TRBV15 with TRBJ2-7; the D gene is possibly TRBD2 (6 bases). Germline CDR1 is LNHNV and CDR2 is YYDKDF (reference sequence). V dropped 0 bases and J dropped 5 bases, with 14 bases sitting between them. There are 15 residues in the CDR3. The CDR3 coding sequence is TGTGCCACCAGCAGAGATCCCCACGGGAGCAACGAGCAGTACTTC. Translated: CATSRDPHGSNEQYF.